The 10 T cell receptor beta chains below come from one sample, sequenced in a study of shared clonotypes between healthy human individuals. Sequencing used immunoSEQ multiplex PCR; TCRdb keeps in-frame clones, though not all of them. The sample contains 2,500,000 or so clones, 93% of which appear only once. What was sequenced was naive CD4+ T cells from PBMCs. Noted subset: CD45RA+ positively selected. All receptors come from a man younger than 35 in good health. Some clones in this sample may be carry-over from other donors' samples.

The chain links TRBV5-1 to TRBJ2-1; D tentatively fits TRBD1 or TRBD2 (5 bases each). Trimming took 2 bases from V and 2 from J, leaving 11 bases between them. The CDR3 is made up of 15 amino acids. Germline-derived CDR1 and CDR2 are SGHRS and YFSETQ. Here the CDR3 reads CASSFFGDPYNEQFF. The CDR3 nucleotides read TGCGCCAGCAGCTTCTTCGGGGACCCCTACAATGAGCAGTTCTTC.

The rearrangement uses TRBV6-1 and TRBJ2-3; D assignment may be TRBD1 or TRBD2 (7 bases each). The V gene's germline CDR1 is MNHNS and CDR2 SASEGT. V lost 6 bases and J lost 5, with 18 bases in between. This CDR3 has 15 residues. The CDR3 DNA reads TGTGCCAGCAGAGGGGGCGGGAGAGGGGTAGATACGCAGTATTTT. Residues: CASRGGGRGVDTQYF.

The chain links TRBV20-1 to TRBJ2-1; D uncertain. V was clipped by 5 bases and J by 2 bases, with 4 bases between them. In germline, CDR1 is DFQATT, CDR2 SNEGSKA (reference sequence). This CDR3 spans 11 amino acids. The CDR3 nucleotides are TGCAGTGCTGACGCCTACAATGAGCAGTTCTTC. Its translation: CSADAYNEQFF.

The gene calls are TRBV7-2 and TRBJ2-5, with D tentatively TRBD1 or TRBD2 (6 bases each). Trimming left V 5 bases short and J 4 bases short, with 14 bases between. The CDR3 runs to 14 residues. CDR1 is SGHTA, CDR2 FQGNSA, per germline. This CDR3 reads CASSPGAGRETQYF. CDR3 nucleotides: TGTGCCAGCAGCCCGGGGGCGGGAAGAGAGACCCAGTACTTC.

As regards this clone: Different DNA sequences within this sample yield the same CDR3. The rearrangement joins TRBV15 to TRBJ2-5; no definite D call. Per germline, CDR1 LNHNV and CDR2 YYDKDF (reference sequence). Trimming shortened V by 0 bases and J by 4 bases, and 6 bases separated the two germline ends. The CDR3 length is 13 residues. The CDR3 loop reads CATSRDIRETQYF. DNA of the CDR3: TGTGCCACCAGCAGAGATATTCGAGAGACCCAGTACTTC.

The V call is TRBV7-2, the J call TRBJ2-7; D perhaps matches TRBD1 (6 bases). The CDR3 loop spans 13 amino acids. The ends were cut back, 4 bases at V and 3 bases at J, with 10 bases in the middle. Germline CDR1 is SGHTA and CDR2 is FQGNSA. CDR3: CASSYSGHYEQYF. The DNA for the CDR3 is TGTGCCAGCAGCTATTCGGGACACTACGAGCAGTACTTC. Based on the CDR3 plus reference TRBV7-2 and TRBJ2-7, the full variable domain is GAGVSQSPSNKVTEKGKDVELRCDPISGHTALYWYRQSLGQGLEFLIYFQGNSAPDKSGLPSDRFSAERTGGSVSTLTIQRTQQEDSAVYLCASSYSGHYEQYFGPGTRLTVT.

V and J are TRBV12-5 and TRBJ2-2, with 9 bases aligning to TRBD1. Germline CDR1 is LGHNT and CDR2 is FRNRAP. This CDR3 has 15 residues. Unmatched junction bases numbered 8, after V lost 5 bases and J lost 7 bases. The CDR3 protein is CASGIRTGEIGELFF. The CDR3 bases are TGTGCTAGTGGTATTAGGACAGGGGAAATCGGGGAGCTGTTTTTT.

V usage is TRBV5-4 and J usage is TRBJ1-1; TRBD1 matches at 7 bases. Germline V gene lookup returns CDR1 SGHNT and CDR2 YYREEE (reference sequence). This CDR3 comprises 15 residues. J gave up 2 bases and V 4 bases, and 8 bases lay outside the gene matches. The CDR3 loop reads CASSQGGRGNTEAFF. The DNA of the CDR3 is TGTGCCAGCAGCCAGGGGGGGAGAGGAAACACTGAAGCTTTCTTT. The variable domain in full, with the rest retrieved from reference TRBV5-4 and TRBJ1-1, is ETGVTQSPTHLIKTRGQQVTLRCSSQSGHNTVSWYQQALGQGPQFIFQYYREEENGRGNFPPRFSGLQFPNYSSELNVNALELDDSALYLCASSQGGRGNTEAFFGQGTRLTVV.

V gene TRBV7-8 combines with J gene TRBJ2-7; a possible D gene is TRBD1 (5 bases). The CDR3 sequence is 11 residues long. Germline V gene data show CDR1 as SGHVS and CDR2 as FQNEAQ. CDR3: CASGQEYEQYF. CDR3 nucleotides: TGTGCATCAGGGCAGGAGTACGAGCAGTACTTC.

Concerning this clone itself: Other nucleotide sequences from this sample produce the same CDR3. The V and J genes are TRBV27 and TRBJ1-1; no reliable D call. Trimming removed 5 bases at V and 1 base at J, with 8 bases between. CDR3 length equals 13 residues. Per the germline V gene, CDR1 is MNHEY and CDR2 is SMNVEV (reference sequence). The CDR3 sequence: CASSITRNTEAFF. The CDR3 DNA reads TGTGCCAGCAGTATCACAAGGAACACTGAAGCTTTCTTT.